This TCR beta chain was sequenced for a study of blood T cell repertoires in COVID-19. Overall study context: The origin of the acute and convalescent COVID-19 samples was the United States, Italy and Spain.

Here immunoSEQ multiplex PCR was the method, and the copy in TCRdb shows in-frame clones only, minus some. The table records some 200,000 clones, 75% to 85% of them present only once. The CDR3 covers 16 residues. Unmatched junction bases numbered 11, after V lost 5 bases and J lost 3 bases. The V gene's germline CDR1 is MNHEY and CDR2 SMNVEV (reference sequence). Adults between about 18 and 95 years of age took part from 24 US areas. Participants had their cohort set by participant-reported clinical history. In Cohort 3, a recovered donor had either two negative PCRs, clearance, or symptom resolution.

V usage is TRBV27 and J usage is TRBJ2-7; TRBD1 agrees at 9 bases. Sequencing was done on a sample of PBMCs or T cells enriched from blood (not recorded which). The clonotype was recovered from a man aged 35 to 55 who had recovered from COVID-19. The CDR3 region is CASSQDRDRALYEQYF. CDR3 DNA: TGTGCCAGCAGTCAAGACCGGGACAGGGCTCTCTACGAGCAGTACTTC.